What follows are 18 T cell receptor beta chains derived from one specimen sequenced in a study of a mutant IDH1 vaccine in newly diagnosed glioma. Some clones are missing from TCRdb's copy, which holds only in-frame ones; the method was immunoSEQ multiplex PCR. The sample lists about 56,000 clones, roughly nine tenths occurring once. Stated time point: week 35, safety follow-up. With topical imiquimod, each dose of the vaccine consisted of 300 ug of mutant IDH1 20-mer peptide. Their target antigens are unknown. Sample: PBMCs, taken from a glioma patient whose treatment included an IDH1 peptide vaccine. The receptors originated from a man aged 40-49 years with glioma.

The CDR3 spells CASSPISGYTDTQYF. As DNA, the CDR3 is TGCGCCAGCAGCCCGATTTCCGGGTACACAGATACGCAGTATTTT. This chain joins TRBV5-1 and TRBJ2-3; D uncertain. CDR1 is SGHRS, CDR2 YFSETQ, per germline. The CDR3 extends over 15 amino acids. Trimming took off 4 bases at V and 2 bases at J, with 14 bases between the two ends.

The chain couples TRBV6-4 to TRBJ2-1, with D maybe TRBD2 (5 bases). The germline V gene encodes CDR1 MRHNA and CDR2 SNTAGT. V shed 0 bases and J shed 12 bases, with 12 bases lying between them. CDR3 length: 13 amino acids. The CDR3 DNA reads TGTGCCAGCAGTGACTCCGGGTTTGAGGGGCAGTTCTTC. This codes for CASSDSGFEGQFF.

This sequence joins TRBV5-1 and TRBJ1-1; 9 bases are a match to TRBD1. The junction had 1 base not matched to a gene; V was cut back by 3 bases and J by 1 base. The CDR3 spans 14 residues. Per the germline V gene, CDR1 is SGHRS and CDR2 is YFSETQ. The CDR3 DNA reads as TGCGCCAGCAGCTCGGGACAGGGGAACACTGAAGCTTTCTTT. This sequence encodes CASSSGQGNTEAFF.

V gene TRBV6-5 combines with J gene TRBJ2-4; 7 bases align to TRBD2. V shed 4 bases, J shed 8 bases, and the junction held 5 bases outside the gene matches. The V gene's germline CDR1 is MNHEY and CDR2 SVGAGI. CDR3 length: 13 amino acids. The CDR3, as DNA: TGTGCCAGCAGTTTTAGACTAGCAGACATTCAGTACTTC. Encoded protein: CASSFRLADIQYF.

This rearrangement joins TRBV2 to TRBJ2-5; no clear D gene. V was clipped by 7 bases and J by 5 bases, with 8 bases between them. The CDR3 is made up of 11 amino acids. Looked up from germline, CDR1 is SNHLY and CDR2 is FYNNEI. The DNA of the CDR3 is TGTGCCAGCACCATCCGGGAGACCCAGTACTTC. The encoded protein is CASTIRETQYF.

CDR3 sequence reads: CASNPGTSYGYTF. CDR3 nucleotide sequence: TGTGCCAGTAACCCCGGGACAAGTTATGGCTACACCTTC. This chain connects TRBV19 to TRBJ1-2; a weak D match, TRBD1 (6 bases). This CDR3 comprises 13 residues. Trimming took 7 bases from V and 5 from J, leaving 14 bases between them. Germline V gene lookup returns CDR1 LNHDA and CDR2 SQIVND (reference sequence).

V is TRBV7-6 and J is TRBJ1-4, with D perhaps TRBD1 (6 bases). Trimming took off 1 base at V and 8 bases at J, with 17 bases between the two ends. This CDR3 has 16 amino acids. Per the germline V gene, CDR1 is SGHVS and CDR2 is FNYEAQ. CDR3 in amino acids: CASSLGKTGAGEKLFF. CDR3 coding DNA: TGTGCCAGCAGCTTAGGGAAGACAGGTGCGGGGGAAAAACTGTTTTTT.

This clone was counted many times. The CDR3 loop reads CASSRTGSNQPQHF. CDR3 nucleotides: TGTGCCAGCAGCCGGACAGGGAGCAATCAGCCCCAGCATTTT. The V gene is TRBV5-4, the J gene TRBJ1-5, with 8 bases identical to TRBD1. The CDR3 contains 14 residues. Trimming took 4 bases from V and 1 from J; bases not matched to a gene: 1. CDR1 and CDR2 (germline): SGHNT, YYREEE (reference sequence).

The chain recombines TRBV15 with TRBJ2-5, with TRBD1 as a possible D gene (5 bases). Trimming stripped 0 bases from V and 3 bases from J, with 11 bases between. CDR1 and CDR2 (germline): LNHNV, YYDKDF (reference sequence). The CDR3 has 15 amino acids. CDR3 region: CATSRDRQGEETQYF. The CDR3 region has the DNA TGTGCCACCAGCAGAGATAGGCAGGGTGAAGAGACCCAGTACTTC.

V gene TRBV27 combines with J gene TRBJ1-3; D call uncertain. The CDR3 runs 14 residues. The V and J ends lost 4 bases and 0 bases respectively, with 7 bases between them. Germline V CDR1 and CDR2: MNHEY, SMNVEV (reference sequence). CDR3 sequence: CASSSHGSGNTIYF. CDR3 nucleotides: TGTGCCAGCAGTTCGCACGGCTCTGGAAACACCATATATTTT.

The chain uses TRBV11-3 and TRBJ2-5; D call uncertain. The CDR3 has 15 amino acids. The germline CDR1 and CDR2 sequences are SGHNT and YENEEA. Trimming cost V 1 base and J 5 bases, with 14 bases left between them. The CDR3 coding sequence is TGTGCCAGCAGCTTAGGGAGCTCGGATCGGGAGACCCAGTACTTC. Protein: CASSLGSSDRETQYF.

CDR3 amino acids: CASRLRNEQFF. CDR3 DNA sequence: TGTGCCAGCAGATTAAGGAATGAGCAGTTCTTC. The chain couples TRBV7-9 to TRBJ2-1; no reliable D call. CDR3 length: 11 residues. Trimming took 6 bases from V and 7 from J, leaving 7 bases between them. In germline, CDR1 is SEHNR, CDR2 FQNEAQ (reference sequence).

The gene calls are TRBV7-2 and TRBJ2-3; 7 bases match TRBD2. V was clipped by 2 bases and J by 2 bases; unmatched bases: 4. Germline assignment: CDR1 SGHTA and CDR2 FQGNSA. This CDR3 comprises 15 residues. For the CDR3, the DNA is TGTGCCAGCAGCTTAATAGGGACTACCACAGATACGCAGTATTTT. Translation gives CASSLIGTTTDTQYF. The full variable domain, completed using reference TRBV7-2 and TRBJ2-3, is GAGVSQSPSNKVTEKGKDVELRCDPISGHTALYWYRQSLGQGLEFLIYFQGNSAPDKSGLPSDRFSAERTGGSVSTLTIQRTQQEDSAVYLCASSLIGTTTDTQYFGPGTRLTVL.

This clone was counted a few times. The chain couples TRBV6-1 to TRBJ1-5; D not certain. The ends were cut back, 1 base at V and 6 bases at J, with 1 base in the middle. This CDR3 has 11 residues. CDR1 and CDR2 from the germline V gene are MNHNS and SASEGT. This CDR3 is CASSEVQPQHF. DNA for the CDR3: TGTGCCAGCAGTGAAGTTCAGCCCCAGCATTTT.

The rearrangement uses TRBV6-4 and TRBJ1-1; 7 bases align to TRBD1. Trimming cost V 3 bases and J 6 bases; bases outside gene matches: 7. Germline CDR1 is MRHNA and CDR2 is SNTAGT. The length of the CDR3 is 14 residues. CDR3 loop: CASSEQGGGSEAFF. CDR3 nucleotides: TGTGCCAGCAGTGAACAGGGAGGGGGCTCTGAAGCTTTCTTT.

The genes are TRBV9 and TRBJ1-1; maybe TRBD1 (6 bases). Germline CDR1 and CDR2: SGDLS and YYNGEE. The CDR3 runs to 15 residues. The V and J ends lost 3 bases and 4 bases respectively, with 16 bases between them. In DNA form, the CDR3 reads TGTGCCAGCAGCGCCCAACAGGGTTCGGTCACTGAAGCTTTCTTT. Its translation: CASSAQQGSVTEAFF.

This chain joins TRBV21-1 and TRBJ2-7; the D call TRBD2 from the table was never checked on the DNA. TRBV21-1 is flagged as a pseudogene. The CDR3 is 12 amino acids. The CDR3 region has the DNA TGTGCCAGCAGCAATCCCAGCGGGGCTCAGTACTTC. It yields the protein CASSNPSGAQYF.

The genes are TRBV29-1 and TRBJ2-2; D gene uncertain. CDR1 is SQVTM and CDR2 is ANQGSEA in the germline V gene. The CDR3 is 13 residues long. Trimming took 4 bases from V and 6 from J, leaving 12 bases between them. CDR3 sequence: CSVGDTLAGELFF. In DNA, the CDR3 is TGCAGCGTTGGTGACACCTTGGCCGGGGAGCTGTTTTTT.